Detailed here is one T cell receptor beta chain. Antigen specificity is unknown. The data derive from a study of T cells in localized non-small cell lung cancer. Findings and caveats of the study: An association was observed between higher blood T cell density and longer overall survival. Heterogeneity cannot be ruled out, as sequencing used one tumor region only. Turning up in adjacent lung were a median approximately 50 of the top 100 tumor clones. There was higher T cell clonality in uninvolved adjacent lung than in tumor, and it was highest there.

Some clones are missing from TCRdb's copy, which holds only in-frame ones; the method was immunoSEQ multiplex PCR. The sample records approximately 41,000 clones, around 86% being singletons. The clonotype comes from a male donor aged 60 or over with stage II lung adenocarcinoma. The specimen was peripheral blood mononuclear cells, collected before any cancer treatment.

The CDR3 DNA is TGTGCCAGCAGTGAAGGGGGGAACTATGGCTACACCTTC. Encoded protein: CASSEGGNYGYTF. The rearrangement uses TRBV6-1 and TRBJ1-2; D possibly corresponds to TRBD1 (5 bases). The CDR3 is made up of 13 amino acids. Germline CDR1 reads MNHNS; CDR2 reads SASEGT. With 1 base removed from V and 2 bases from J, the gap between germline ends came to 5 bases.